The T cell receptor (beta chain) under discussion was sequenced for a study of blood T cells in healthy people across ages. This clonotype has just a few counts. The antigen remains undetermined. A junction boundary mismatches the germline segment, possibly from a read error. Germline-derived CDR1 and CDR2 are SEHNR and FQNEAQ (reference sequence). The CDR3 has 16 amino acids. Alongside a J-beta primer mix, a sample-barcoded 5' primer served in a second PCR lasting about 7 to 12 cycles. No fewer than 3 million CDR3-containing paired-end reads came from each sample. A single record per CDR3 protein comes from TCRdb applying MiXCR to the 5' RACE reads. The sample consists of 850,000 to 950,000 distinct CDR3 sequences, less than 35% of them appearing once. Whole-study findings and limits: Among long-lived donors, naive CD4+ cells were more numerous and diversity higher than in aged donors. Underestimates were what the diversity estimates from one million T cells were considered to be.

The rearrangement joins TRBV7-9 to TRBJ2-1; D unresolved. The material sequenced was blood. This TCR derives from a woman of 80 years or more in good health. The CDR3 sequence: CASSTLGTHSNNEQFF. The CDR3 nucleotides are TGTGCCAGCAGCACCCTCGGCACACACTCCAACAATGAGCAGTTCTTC.